These T cell receptor beta chains were read from a single sample in a study of blood T cell repertoires in COVID-19. Measured with immunoSEQ multiplex PCR; TCRdb has only the in-frame clones, and not every one. The sample has around 39,000 clones, around 85% seen once; the top ten hold approximately 5.4%. The sequenced material came from peripheral blood. All receptors derive from a man between 35 and 55 years old with active COVID-19. The CDR3 runs from the conserved cysteine through the conserved F or W. The D gene is left open where the match is weak. Not every row has a clone size; where given, it reads once, few, many or a size class.

d_gene	len	j_gene	abundance	v_gene	CDR3nt	CDR3aa
TRBD1	14	TRBJ2-3	-	TRBV5-1	TGCGCCAGCAGCCGGGACAGGGTATCCGATACGCAGTATTTT	CASSRDRVSDTQYF
TRBD2	16	TRBJ2-5	-	TRBV3-1/TRBV3-2	TGTGCCAGCAGCCCCGCACTAGCGGGAGAGTGGGAGACCCAGTACTTC	CASSPALAGEWETQYF
-	13	TRBJ2-2	-	TRBV10-2	TGCGCCAGCAGTGACCCCTCTCCCGGGGAGCTGTTTTTT	CASSDPSPGELFF
-	12	TRBJ1-6	once	TRBV12-3/TRBV12-4	TGTGCCAGCACCTTCGACAGAGCACCCCTCCACTTT	CASTFDRAPLHF
TRBD1	13	TRBJ1-5	-	TRBV30	TGTGCCTGGAGTGACAGGGGGCGGGAGCCCCAGCATTTT	CAWSDRGREPQHF
TRBD2	15	TRBJ2-7	-	TRBV11-2	TGTGCCAGCAGCTTGGGGCGGGGGGATACCTACGAGCAGTACTTC	CASSLGRGDTYEQYF
-	17	TRBJ2-1	-	TRBV6-1	TGTGCCAGCAGTGAAGCCAATGGGAGACTAGTATTCAATGAGCAGTTCTTC	CASSEANGRLVFNEQFF
-	16	TRBJ2-1	-	TRBV19	TGTGCCAGTAGTAGGGACGTTATGGGGGGTCGGAATGAGCAGTTCTTC	CASSRDVMGGRNEQFF
-	11	TRBJ2-7	-	TRBV14	TGTGCCAGCAGCCAAGGCGACGAGCAGTACTTC	CASSQGDEQYF
TRBD2	15	TRBJ2-2	-	TRBV11-2	TGTGCCAGCAGCTTATCTAGCGGGAACACCGGGGAGCTGTTTTTT	CASSLSSGNTGELFF
TRBD2	18	TRBJ2-1	few	TRBV28	TGTGCCAGCACCTCTTATCTGGGGGGGTCGGGTTTTGTGAATGAGCAGTTCTTC	CASTSYLGGSGFVNEQFF
TRBD2	15	TRBJ2-1	-	TRBV6-5	TGTGCCAGCAGTCCTAGCGGGAGGGGGTACAATGAGCAGTTCTTC	CASSPSGRGYNEQFF
-	12	TRBJ2-7	-	TRBV30	TGTGCCTGGAGTGACAGGTCCTACGAGCAGTACTTC	CAWSDRSYEQYF
-	15	TRBJ2-7	few	TRBV29-1	TGCAGCGTTCGGTCGGCTCGGACAAAAGCCTACGAGCAGTACTTC	CSVRSARTKAYEQYF
-	15	TRBJ2-7	-	TRBV5-1	TGCGCCAGCAGCCCTCGGGACACGACGTCCTACGAGCAGTACTTC	CASSPRDTTSYEQYF
TRBD1	14	TRBJ2-7	-	TRBV6-1	TGTGCCAGCAGTGACCGGGACAGAGCCTACGAGCAGTACTTC	CASSDRDRAYEQYF
-	16	TRBJ1-5	-	TRBV2	TGTGCCAGCAGTTGGACAGCCCCTCAGGGCAATCAGCCCCAGCATTTT	CASSWTAPQGNQPQHF
TRBD1	14	TRBJ2-7	-	TRBV3-1/TRBV3-2	TGTGCCAGCAGCCTGGGACAGGGATTAGGCGAGCAGTACTTC	CASSLGQGLGEQYF
TRBD1	16	TRBJ2-2	-	TRBV2	TGTGCCAGCAGTCCCGGGACAGCCTTAAACACCGGGGAGCTGTTTTTT	CASSPGTALNTGELFF
TRBD2	15	TRBJ2-1	medium-sized	TRBV3-1/TRBV3-2	TGTGCCAGCAGGTCTCCGGGACTAGGCGAGGATGAGCAGTTCTTC	CASRSPGLGEDEQFF
-	12	TRBJ2-2	-	TRBV12-3/TRBV12-4	TGTGCCAGCAGTTTATCACTAGGGGAGCTGTTTTTT	CASSLSLGELFF
TRBD2	15	TRBJ2-5	-	TRBV11-3	TGTGCCAGCAGCCCTCGTTACGGGGGAGGGGAGACCCAGTACTTC	CASSPRYGGGETQYF
-	14	TRBJ1-5	once	TRBV30	TGTGCCTGGAATACGGGACTGAATGATCAGCCCCAGCATTTT	CAWNTGLNDQPQHF
-	13	TRBJ1-2	-	TRBV29-1	TGCAGCGTTCGTGGGTCCGGGAACTATGGCTACACCTTC	CSVRGSGNYGYTF
TRBD2	16	TRBJ2-2	-	TRBV30	TGTGCCTGGAGTGTTGGTCTAGCGGGAAGGGCCGGGGAGCTGTTTTTT	CAWSVGLAGRAGELFF
TRBD2	14	TRBJ2-1	-	TRBV19	TGTGCCAGTAGTACCACCTCCGGACTAGCCGGACAGTTCTTC	CASSTTSGLAGQFF
TRBD2	15	TRBJ2-1	-	TRBV5-1	TGCGCCAGCAGCGAGAATAGCGGGTCCTACAATGAGCAGTTCTTC	CASSENSGSYNEQFF
TRBD2	16	TRBJ2-5	-	TRBV18	TGTGCCAGCTCACCTTGGACTAGCGGGAGTACAGAGACCCAGTACTTC	CASSPWTSGSTETQYF
TRBD1	15	TRBJ2-1	-	TRBV20-1	TGCAGTGCTAGTGAGTGGGACAGGGACGCGTCGCTAAGGTTCTTC	CSASEWDRDASLRFF
-	15	TRBJ2-1	-	TRBV5-1	TGCGCCAGCAGCTTGGAGATATCCGGGATCAATGAGCAGTTCTTC	CASSLEISGINEQFF
-	15	TRBJ2-7	-	TRBV9	TGTGCCAGCAGCGCCACAGGGTCCGCTACCTACGAGCAGTACTTC	CASSATGSATYEQYF
-	15	TRBJ2-7	-	TRBV5-6	TGTGCCAGCTCCCTTCAAGCCGAGGTAGGCTACGAGCAGTACTTC	CASSLQAEVGYEQYF
TRBD2	15	TRBJ2-5	few	TRBV27	TGTGCCAGCAGTCTCAGGACTAGCCCCCAAGAGACCCAGTACTTC	CASSLRTSPQETQYF
-	15	TRBJ1-1	-	TRBV29-1	TGCACCACTCAAACCCAGGCGCAGGTGAACACTGAAGCTTTCTTT	CTTQTQAQVNTEAFF
-	13	TRBJ2-1	-	TRBV9	TGTGCCAGCAGCCCCACAGGGCTCAATGAGCAGTTCTTC	CASSPTGLNEQFF
-	17	TRBJ1-5	-	TRBV6-1	TGTGCCAGCAGTGATAGGGCCGGGGTCGGGCGCAATCAGCCCCAGCATTTT	CASSDRAGVGRNQPQHF
-	15	TRBJ1-6	-	TRBV27	TGTGCCAGCAGTTTACCTCCCGCCTATAATTCACCCCTCCACTTT	CASSLPPAYNSPLHF
-	13	TRBJ2-5	few	TRBV27	TGTGCCAGCAGTTTCATCGGGGAAGAGACCCAGTACTTC	CASSFIGEETQYF
-	12	TRBJ1-3	once	TRBV11-3	TGTGCCAGCAGCTCAGGCGAAAACACCATATATTTT	CASSSGENTIYF
TRBD1	10	TRBJ2-5	-	TRBV20-1	TGCAGTGCTCCAGGGGGGACCCAGTACTTC	CSAPGGTQYF
-	15	TRBJ2-1	-	TRBV6-5	TGTGCCAGCAGTTATACCTGGGGGCGGGTCAATGAGCAGTTCTTC	CASSYTWGRVNEQFF
-	17	TRBJ2-1	-	TRBV21-1	TGTGCCAGCAGCAAAGAGGGTTTTAACGGGGGAGACGATGAGCAGTTCTTC	CASSKEGFNGGDDEQFF
-	9	TRBJ1-1	-	TRBV30	TGTGCCCTAGACACTGAAGCTTTCTTT	CALDTEAFF
TRBD1	16	TRBJ1-1	-	TRBV28	TGTGCCAGCAGAGAACAGGGGGCGCATCGAATGGCTGAAGCTTTCTTT	CASREQGAHRMAEAFF
TRBD2	16	TRBJ2-1	-	TRBV9	TGTGCCAGCAGCGAGACGGCTAGCGGGGCCTACAATGAGCAGTTCTTC	CASSETASGAYNEQFF